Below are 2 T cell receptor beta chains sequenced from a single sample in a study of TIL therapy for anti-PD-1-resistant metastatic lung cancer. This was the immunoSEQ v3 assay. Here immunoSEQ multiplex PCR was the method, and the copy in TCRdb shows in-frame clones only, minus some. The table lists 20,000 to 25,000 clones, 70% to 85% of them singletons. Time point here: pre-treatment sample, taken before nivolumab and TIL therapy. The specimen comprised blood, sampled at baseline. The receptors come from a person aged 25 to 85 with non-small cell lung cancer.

CDR3 sequence: CASSLAVRGFGTEAFF. DNA for the CDR3: TGCGCCAGCAGCTTGGCCGTTCGGGGGTTCGGCACTGAAGCTTTCTTT. The chain is built from TRBV5-1 and TRBJ1-1, with a tentative D call TRBD1 (5 bases). The CDR3 runs to 16 residues. CDR1 and CDR2 (germline): SGHRS, YFSETQ. Trimming cost V 0 bases and J 4 bases, with 16 bases left between them. The full variable domain, its missing parts supplied by reference TRBV5-1 and TRBJ1-1, is KAGVTQTPRYLIKTRGQQVTLSCSPISGHRSVSWYQQTPGQGLQFLFEYFSETQRNKGNFPGRFSGRQFSNSRSEMNVSTLELGDSALYLCASSLAVRGFGTEAFFGQGTRLTVV.

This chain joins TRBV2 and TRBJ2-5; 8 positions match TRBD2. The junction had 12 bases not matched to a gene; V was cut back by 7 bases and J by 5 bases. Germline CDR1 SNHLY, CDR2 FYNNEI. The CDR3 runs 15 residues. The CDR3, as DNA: TGTGCCAGCAACTTAATCGGGGGGGGTACGGAGACCCAGTACTTC. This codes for CASNLIGGGTETQYF.